Presented here are 28 T cell receptor beta chains from one specimen sequenced in a study of glioma-infiltrating T cells after dendritic cell vaccination. Sequencing used immunoSEQ multiplex PCR; TCRdb keeps in-frame clones, though not all of them. The sample includes some 70,000 clones, about four fifths of them seen just once. Specimen: blood, collected before dendritic cell vaccination. These receptors all come from a human donor with glioblastoma.

The V and J genes are TRBV6-4 and TRBJ2-3; TRBD2 matches 13 bases. The CDR3 sequence is 15 residues long. Germline values: CDR1 MRHNA, CDR2 SNTAGT. The ends lost 8 bases at V and 2 bases at J; junction bases unmatched: 4. CDR3 residues: CASGGTSGATDTQYF. CDR3 bases: TGTGCCAGCGGGGGGACTAGCGGGGCCACAGATACGCAGTATTTT.

This clone has a handful of counts. The chain is built from TRBV7-8 and TRBJ2-7, with 11 positions matching TRBD1. V lost 6 bases and J lost 2; bases outside the gene matches: 27. The CDR3 runs 22 residues. Per germline, CDR1 SGHVS and CDR2 FQNEAQ. The CDR3 loop is CASRHAGTGGKGWASRPYEQYF. The CDR3 DNA reads TGTGCCAGCAGACACGCGGGGACAGGGGGTAAAGGGTGGGCATCCCGGCCCTACGAGCAGTACTTC.

The chain combines TRBV30 with TRBJ1-6, with TRBD1 identical over 8 bases. Unmatched junction bases numbered 10, after V lost 7 bases and J lost 8 bases. The CDR3 spans 14 residues. Germline CDR1 GTSNPN, CDR2 SVGIG (reference sequence). The CDR3 region has the DNA TGTGCCTTCCGGACAGGGTCTGGTGATTCACCCCTCCACTTT. Translating it yields CAFRTGSGDSPLHF.

This chain connects TRBV19 to TRBJ1-6; TRBD1 matches 9 bases. Germline V gene sequence: CDR1 LNHDA, CDR2 SQIVND (reference sequence). This CDR3 comprises 17 residues. V was clipped by 5 bases and J by 4 bases; unmatched bases: 9. The CDR3 region has the DNA TGTGCCAGTAGTGTCACCGGGACAGGGACGTATAATTCACCCCTCCACTTT. This encodes CASSVTGTGTYNSPLHF. The full variable domain, with the rest looked up from reference TRBV19 and TRBJ1-6, is DGGITQSPKYLFRKEGQNVTLSCEQNLNHDAMYWYRQDPGQGLRLIYYSQIVNDFQKGDIAEGYSVSREKKESFPLTVTSAQKNPTAFYLCASSVTGTGTYNSPLHFGNGTRLTVT.

V is TRBV29-1 and J is TRBJ1-2; 8 bases are a match to TRBD1. V lost 1 base to trimming and J lost 5 bases; unmatched junction nucleotides: 0. The CDR3 contains 12 residues. The germline CDR1 and CDR2 sequences are SQVTM and ANQGSEA. The CDR3 bases are TGCAGCGTTGAAGGACAGGGGTATGGCTACACCTTC. Translating gives CSVEGQGYGYTF.

This clone was counted a single time. The V gene is TRBV30, the J gene TRBJ1-2, with 7 bases matching TRBD1. V was clipped by 2 bases and J by 7 bases; unmatched bases: 10. CDR1 and CDR2 (germline): GTSNPN, SVGIG (reference sequence). This CDR3 region has 14 residues. This CDR3 reads CAWSPYSTGLGYTF. CDR3 DNA sequence: TGTGCCTGGAGTCCCTACTCGACAGGGCTTGGCTACACCTTC. Based on the CDR3 plus reference TRBV30 and TRBJ1-2, the full variable domain is SQTIHQWPATLVQPVGSPLSLECTVEGTSNPNLYWYRQAAGRGLQLLFYSVGIGQISSEVPQNLSASRPQDRQFILSSKKLLLSDSGFYLCAWSPYSTGLGYTFGSGTRLTVV.

The chain links TRBV6-1 to TRBJ1-6, with 10 bases that match TRBD1. The CDR3 totals 15 residues. J lost 9 bases, V lost 5 bases, and 7 bases had no gene match. Germline lookup yields CDR1 MNHNS and CDR2 SASEGT. CDR3 region: CASSSPGTGASPLHF. DNA of the CDR3: TGTGCCAGCAGTTCCCCCGGGACAGGGGCTTCACCCCTCCACTTT.

The chain uses TRBV2 and TRBJ2-5; maybe TRBD1 (5 bases). Germline V gives CDR1 SNHLY, CDR2 FYNNEI. V lost 6 bases to trimming and J lost 5 bases, with 13 bases between them. This CDR3 is built from 13 residues. The CDR3 region is CASSRQGQETQYF. The CDR3 nucleotides read TGTGCCAGCAGCCGCCAGGGTCAGGAGACCCAGTACTTC.

The DNA of the CDR3 is TGTGCCAGCGTCGGCACAGATACGCAGTATTTT. Encoded protein: CASVGTDTQYF. The chain carries TRBV6-1 and TRBJ2-3; D is unresolved. The CDR3 loop spans 11 amino acids. Trimming stripped 8 bases from V and 1 base from J, with 4 bases between. Looked up from germline, CDR1 is MNHNS and CDR2 is SASEGT.

The genes are TRBV9 and TRBJ2-7; perhaps TRBD1 as D (6 bases). Germline V gene sequence: CDR1 SGDLS, CDR2 YYNGEE. V gave up 0 bases and J gave up 6 bases, with 13 bases separating them. The CDR3 runs 14 residues. CDR3 sequence (DNA): TGTGCCAGCAGCGTAGTGGCAGGGGTAGGCGAGCAGTACTTC. Protein sequence: CASSVVAGVGEQYF.

The J gene is TRBJ2-7, the V gene TRBV7-6, with D perhaps TRBD2 (7 bases). The CDR3 is 14 amino acids. CDR1 SGHVS and CDR2 FNYEAQ come from the germline V gene. Trimming shortened V by 1 base and J by 6 bases, and 13 bases separated the two germline ends. The CDR3 loop reads CASSLVKGGGEQYF. CDR3 bases: TGTGCCAGCAGCTTAGTCAAGGGAGGGGGCGAGCAGTACTTC.

The rearrangement uses TRBV7-2 and TRBJ1-5; 9 bases match TRBD1. CDR1 is SGHTA and CDR2 is FQGNSA in the germline V gene. The CDR3 length is 16 residues. Trimming took 1 base from V and 9 from J; bases not matched to a gene: 10. The CDR3 protein is CASSLGGTGSPGPQHF. The CDR3 DNA follows: TGTGCCAGCAGCTTAGGAGGGACAGGGTCCCCGGGGCCCCAGCATTTT.

The chain combines TRBV2 with TRBJ2-3; no clear D. The CDR3 extends over 15 amino acids. Germline-derived CDR1 and CDR2 are SNHLY and FYNNEI. Trimming took 6 bases from V and 0 from J, leaving 13 bases between them. CDR3 sequence (DNA): TGTGCCAGCAGGATGAGCGAAAGAAGCACAGATACGCAGTATTTT. Translating gives CASRMSERSTDTQYF. Looking up the rest from reference TRBV2 and TRBJ2-3 gives the full variable domain: EPEVTQTPSHQVTQMGQEVILRCVPISNHLYFYWYRQILGQKVEFLVSFYNNEISEKSEIFDDQFSVERPDGSNFTLKIRSTKLEDSAMYFCASRMSERSTDTQYFGPGTRLTVL.

This chain uses TRBV2 with TRBJ2-7, with D perhaps TRBD2 (6 bases). Per the germline V gene, CDR1 is SNHLY and CDR2 is FYNNEI. V was clipped by 7 bases and J by 4 bases, with 17 bases between them. The CDR3 covers 14 residues. CDR3 protein: CASISGLTSYEQYF. The CDR3 DNA follows: TGTGCCAGCATTTCGGGACTGACGTCTTACGAGCAGTACTTC.

This chain joins TRBV5-6 and TRBJ1-4; D is uncertain. Deletions cut 2 bases from V and 0 bases from J, with 14 bases between. Germline V gene data show CDR1 as SGHDT and CDR2 as YYEEEE. This CDR3 has 17 residues. The CDR3 nucleotides are TGTGCCAGCAGCTTTTGGGGAGACTCTGCAACTAATGAAAAACTGTTTTTT. Translated, it gives CASSFWGDSATNEKLFF.

This clone was seen once. The chain links TRBV5-4 to TRBJ2-5; 8 bases map to TRBD1. After removal of 9 bases from V and 4 bases from J, the junction contained 5 bases not matched to a gene. The CDR3 extends over 12 amino acids. Germline V gene lookup returns CDR1 SGHNT and CDR2 YYREEE (reference sequence). CDR3 DNA sequence: TGTGCCATTGACAGGGGAGGAGAGACCCAGTACTTC. It specifies CAIDRGGETQYF. Complete variable domain (other parts from reference TRBV5-4 and TRBJ2-5): ETGVTQSPTHLIKTRGQQVTLRCSSQSGHNTVSWYQQALGQGPQFIFQYYREEENGRGNFPPRFSGLQFPNYSSELNVNALELDDSALYLCAIDRGGETQYFGPGTRLLVL.

The rearrangement links TRBV9 to TRBJ2-7; maybe TRBD1 (5 bases). The germline V gene has CDR1 SGDLS and CDR2 YYNGEE. The V gene lost 3 bases and the J gene lost 4 bases, with 14 bases spanning the gap. The CDR3 extends over 14 amino acids. CDR3 coding DNA: TGTGCCAGCAGCGCGACAGACTTAGCTTACGAGCAGTACTTC. As protein: CASSATDLAYEQYF.

The chain carries TRBV2 and TRBJ1-1, with TRBD1 as a possible D gene (6 bases). The germline V gene has CDR1 SNHLY and CDR2 FYNNEI. The CDR3 has 13 amino acids. Trimming took 7 bases from V and 1 from J, leaving 10 bases between them. CDR3 in amino acids: CASNLGGNTEAFF. Written as DNA, the CDR3 is TGTGCCAGCAATTTAGGGGGGAACACTGAAGCTTTCTTT.

The chain employs TRBV9 and TRBJ2-1, with D tentatively TRBD2 (5 bases). Trimming took 4 bases from V and 2 from J, leaving 16 bases between them. Germline lookup yields CDR1 SGDLS and CDR2 YYNGEE. The CDR3 contains 16 residues. CDR3 amino acids: CASSYQDGVAYNEQFF. CDR3 DNA: TGTGCCAGCAGCTACCAGGACGGGGTGGCCTACAATGAGCAGTTCTTC.

The rearrangement joins TRBV7-9 to TRBJ1-2; D not resolved. Germline CDR1 reads SEHNR; CDR2 reads FQNEAQ (reference sequence). There are 13 residues in the CDR3. Deletions cut 4 bases from V and 4 bases from J, with 10 bases between. The CDR3: CASSSPGVYGYTF. The DNA for the CDR3 is TGTGCCAGCAGCTCGCCCGGTGTCTATGGCTACACCTTC.

The CDR3: CASSQVSRSGYEQYF. The CDR3 coding sequence is TGCGCCAGCAGCCAAGTCTCCAGATCGGGCTACGAGCAGTACTTC. The chain recombines TRBV4-3 with TRBJ2-7; no reliable D call. In germline, CDR1 is LGHNA, CDR2 YSLEER. The V gene lost 1 base and the J gene lost 3 bases, with 13 bases spanning the gap. The CDR3 is 15 amino acids.

Details on this clone: Other nucleotide sequences in the sample specify the same CDR3. This rearrangement joins TRBV19 to TRBJ1-1; unclear D gene. Germline CDR1 LNHDA, CDR2 SQIVND (reference sequence). The length of the CDR3 is 15 residues. V was cut by 2 bases and J by 0 bases, with 10 bases left in between. The CDR3 sequence: CASSIMAGMNTEAFF. The CDR3 nucleotides read TGTGCCAGTAGTATAATGGCAGGAATGAACACTGAAGCTTTCTTT.

The chain combines TRBV5-1 with TRBJ2-2; 7 positions match TRBD2. V was clipped by 2 bases and J by 3 bases; unmatched bases: 4. Germline assignment: CDR1 SGHRS and CDR2 YFSETQ. The CDR3 runs 15 residues. In nucleotides, the CDR3 is TGCGCCAGCAGCTTTTTGGCGGGGGACACCGGGGAGCTGTTTTTT. Amino acid sequence: CASSFLAGDTGELFF.

This clone was detected once. The J gene is TRBJ1-6, the V gene TRBV7-2; 8 nucleotides match TRBD1. V lost 6 bases to trimming and J lost 7 bases; unmatched junction nucleotides: 8. The CDR3 is 15 amino acids. Germline loops: CDR1 SGHTA, CDR2 FQGNSA. CDR3 in amino acids: CASRGQGAGNSPLHF. CDR3 bases: TGTGCCAGCAGGGGGCAGGGGGCTGGAAATTCACCCCTCCACTTT.

The chain employs TRBV7-6 and TRBJ2-2; 9 bases match TRBD1. CDR3 length: 14 amino acids. Germline loops: CDR1 SGHVS, CDR2 FNYEAQ. Trimming cost V 5 bases and J 5 bases; bases outside gene matches: 3. CDR3 in amino acids: CASSPGQGTGELFF. CDR3 bases: TGTGCCAGCAGCCCGGGACAGGGTACCGGGGAGCTGTTTTTT.

The V call is TRBV5-1, the J call TRBJ2-5; the match to TRBD2 covers 8 bases. Germline V gene lookup returns CDR1 SGHRS and CDR2 YFSETQ. Trimming took 4 bases from V and 4 from J; bases not matched to a gene: 6. The CDR3 is 14 amino acids. This CDR3 is CASSPGGPTETQYF. CDR3 coding DNA: TGCGCCAGCAGCCCGGGAGGGCCAACAGAGACCCAGTACTTC.

The chain joins TRBV27 to TRBJ2-1, with a possible D match to TRBD1 (6 bases). The germline V gene has CDR1 MNHEY and CDR2 SMNVEV (reference sequence). V was pared by 5 bases and J by 7 bases, with 18 bases between. CDR3 length: 15 residues. The CDR3 bases are TGTGCCAGCAGTCCCTCAGGGGATGCTCGGAATGAGCAGTTCTTC. Its translation: CASSPSGDARNEQFF.

This clone was recorded a few times. The chain employs TRBV5-1 and TRBJ1-1, with a weak D call TRBD1 (6 bases). Germline CDR1 reads SGHRS; CDR2 reads YFSETQ. The length of the CDR3 is 14 residues. V lost 4 bases and J lost 4, with 14 bases in between. The CDR3 DNA sequence: TGCGCCAGCAGCGTAGGGGGTAGGAGCACTGAAGCTTTCTTT. Residues: CASSVGGRSTEAFF.